The clone carrying this T cell receptor (beta chain) came up a few times. TCRdb reprocessed the RT-PCR reads via MiXCR and lists one record per CDR3 protein. The sample has about 520,000 distinct CDR3 sequences, over 25% seen once. This sample stems from a study of response to subunit inactivated influenza vaccine. Between the trimmed V and J ends, which lost 0 bases and 0 bases, there was a span of 5 bases. The CDR3 is 14 residues long. The V gene's germline CDR1 is MNHEY and CDR2 SVGEGT. V and J are TRBV6-2 or TRBV6-3 and TRBJ1-1, with D hard to call. The sample in question was CD4+ T cells sorted from PBMCs, obtained around 5 days after vaccination. This sequence originates from a man in his forties or fifties who received an inactivated influenza vaccine. The CDR3 is CASSYSPVNTEAFF. The CDR3 nucleotides read TGTGCCAGCAGTTACTCCCCCGTGAACACTGAAGCTTTCTTT.